The clone carrying this TCR beta chain appeared many times. What it recognizes is unknown. TCRdb re-called the reads with MiXCR, one entry per CDR3 protein. The data hold approximately 990,000 distinct CDR3 sequences, with 31% observed a single time. This sample stems from a study of T cell repertoires in cytomegalovirus infection. At the level of the study: Epitope selection comprised recently identified HLA-C-restricted CMV epitopes and well-studied HLA-B-restricted CMV epitopes. Public TCR beta signature analysis indicated the presence of both CMV infection and matching HLA type. Study-wide results and limits: Of the TCR beta families, the public ones yielded a cumulative frequency that identified carriers of CMV plus the relevant HLA. The ex vivo response showed dominance by HLA-C-restricted CMV-specific TCR beta clonotypes.

The sample consisted of cultured CD8+ T cells from PBMCs, taken from culture after CMV antigen stimulation. The clonotype was recovered from a human donor in good health (CMV status not recorded). Some clones in this sample may be carry-over from other donors' samples.

The CDR3 reads CASSFGSTDTQYF. CDR3 sequence (DNA): TGTGCCAGCAGCTTTGGTAGCACAGATACGCAGTATTTT. V gene TRBV12-3 or TRBV12-4 combines with J gene TRBJ2-3; D not resolved. Trimming stripped 6 bases from V and 0 bases from J, with 7 bases between. The CDR3 has 13 amino acids.